This T cell receptor beta chain was found in a study of Graves' ophthalmopathy and Graves' hyperthyroidism. Points from the study as a whole: A majority of expanded thyroid clonotypes exceeding 0.001 frequency were likewise present in blood.

The authors amplified TCR beta CDR3 regions from RNA transcripts. HTBI-primed RT-PCR formed the first round, and a multiplex PCR formed the second. TCRdb used MiXCR to reprocess the multiplex PCR reads, holding one entry per CDR3 protein. Altogether about 400,000 distinct CDR3 sequences are present, roughly 18% being singletons, with the ten largest covering 1.5% to 2%. To note about this clonotype: What it recognizes is unknown.

The CDR3 runs to 12 residues. Germline CDR1 and CDR2: SGHRS and YFSETQ. V lost 0 bases and J lost 7, with 7 bases in between. The source material was peripheral blood. The chain couples TRBV5-1 to TRBJ1-1; D gene uncertain. The sequence derives from a woman between 18 and 30 years old with Graves' ophthalmopathy. This chain's CDR3 is CASSLVGGEAFF. The CDR3 coding sequence is TGCGCCAGCAGCTTGGTGGGTGGTGAAGCTTTCTTT.